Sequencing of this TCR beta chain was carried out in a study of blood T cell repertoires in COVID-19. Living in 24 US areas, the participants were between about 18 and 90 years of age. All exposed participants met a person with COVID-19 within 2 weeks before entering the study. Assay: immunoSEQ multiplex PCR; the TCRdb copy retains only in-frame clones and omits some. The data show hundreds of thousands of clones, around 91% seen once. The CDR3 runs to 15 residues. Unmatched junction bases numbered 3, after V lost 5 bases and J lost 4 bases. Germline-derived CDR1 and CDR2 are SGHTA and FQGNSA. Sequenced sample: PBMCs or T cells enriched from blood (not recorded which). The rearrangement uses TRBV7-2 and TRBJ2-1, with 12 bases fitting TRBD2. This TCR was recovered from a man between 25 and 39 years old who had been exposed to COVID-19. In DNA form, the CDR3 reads TGTGCCAGCAGCCGGGGACTAGCGGGTTACAATGAGCAGTTCTTC. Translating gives CASSRGLAGYNEQFF. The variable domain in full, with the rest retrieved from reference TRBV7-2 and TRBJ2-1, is GAGVSQSPSNKVTEKGKDVELRCDPISGHTALYWYRQSLGQGLEFLIYFQGNSAPDKSGLPSDRFSAERTGGSVSTLTIQRTQQEDSAVYLCASSRGLAGYNEQFFGPGTRLTVL.